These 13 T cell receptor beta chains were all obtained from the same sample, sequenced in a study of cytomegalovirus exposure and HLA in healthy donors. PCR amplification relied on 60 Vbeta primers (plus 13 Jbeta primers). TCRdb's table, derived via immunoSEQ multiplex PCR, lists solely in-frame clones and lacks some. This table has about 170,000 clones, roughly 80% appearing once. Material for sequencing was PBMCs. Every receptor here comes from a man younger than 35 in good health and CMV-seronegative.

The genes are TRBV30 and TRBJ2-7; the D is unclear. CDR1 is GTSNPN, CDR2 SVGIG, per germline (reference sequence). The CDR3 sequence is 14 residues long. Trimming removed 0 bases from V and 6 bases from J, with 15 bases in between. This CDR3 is CAWSVTRLSPEQYF. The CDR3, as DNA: TGTGCCTGGAGTGTAACTCGACTGTCCCCCGAGCAGTACTTC.

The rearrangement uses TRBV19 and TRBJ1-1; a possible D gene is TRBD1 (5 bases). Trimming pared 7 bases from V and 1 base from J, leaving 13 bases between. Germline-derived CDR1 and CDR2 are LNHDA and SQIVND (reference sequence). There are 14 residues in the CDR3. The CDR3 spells CASTRFRENTEAFF. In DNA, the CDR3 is TGTGCCAGTACTCGGTTCAGGGAGAACACTGAAGCTTTCTTT.

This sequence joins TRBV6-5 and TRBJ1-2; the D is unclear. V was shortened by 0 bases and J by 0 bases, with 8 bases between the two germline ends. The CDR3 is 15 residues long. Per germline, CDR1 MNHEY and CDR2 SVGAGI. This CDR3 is CASSYSRAANYGYTF. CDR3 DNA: TGTGCCAGCAGTTACTCGAGGGCAGCTAACTATGGCTACACCTTC.

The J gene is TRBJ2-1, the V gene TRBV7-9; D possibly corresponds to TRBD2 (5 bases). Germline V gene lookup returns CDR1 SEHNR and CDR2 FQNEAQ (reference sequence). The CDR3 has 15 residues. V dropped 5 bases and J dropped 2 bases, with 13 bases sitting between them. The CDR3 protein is CASSSKTGTYNEQFF. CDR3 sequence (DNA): TGTGCCAGCAGCAGCAAGACCGGGACCTACAATGAGCAGTTCTTC.

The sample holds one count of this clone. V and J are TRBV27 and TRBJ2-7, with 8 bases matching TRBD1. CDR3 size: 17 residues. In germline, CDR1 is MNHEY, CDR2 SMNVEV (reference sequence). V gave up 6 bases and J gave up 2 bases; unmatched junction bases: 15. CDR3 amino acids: CASSHNFGQGKAYEQYF. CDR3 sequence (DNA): TGTGCCAGCAGCCACAACTTTGGACAGGGAAAAGCCTACGAGCAGTACTTC.

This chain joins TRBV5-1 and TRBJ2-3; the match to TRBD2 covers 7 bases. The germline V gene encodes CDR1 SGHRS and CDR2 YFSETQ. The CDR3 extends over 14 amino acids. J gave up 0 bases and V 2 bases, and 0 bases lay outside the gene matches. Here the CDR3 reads CASSLAGSTDTQYF. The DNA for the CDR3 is TGCGCCAGCAGCTTAGCGGGGAGCACAGATACGCAGTATTTT. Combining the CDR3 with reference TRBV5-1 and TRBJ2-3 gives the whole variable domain KAGVTQTPRYLIKTRGQQVTLSCSPISGHRSVSWYQQTPGQGLQFLFEYFSETQRNKGNFPGRFSGRQFSNSRSEMNVSTLELGDSALYLCASSLAGSTDTQYFGPGTRLTVL.

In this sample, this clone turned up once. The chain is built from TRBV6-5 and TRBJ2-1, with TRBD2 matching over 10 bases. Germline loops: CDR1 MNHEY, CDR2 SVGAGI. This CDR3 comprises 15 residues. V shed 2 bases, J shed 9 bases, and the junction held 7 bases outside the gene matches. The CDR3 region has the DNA TGTGCCAGCAGTTACCGCAGCGGGGGGGCAGGTGAGCAGTTCTTC. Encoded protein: CASSYRSGGAGEQFF.

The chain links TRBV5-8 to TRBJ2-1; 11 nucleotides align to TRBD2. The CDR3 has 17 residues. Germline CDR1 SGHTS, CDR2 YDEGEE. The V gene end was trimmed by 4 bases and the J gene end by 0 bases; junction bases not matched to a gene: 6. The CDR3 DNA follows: TGTGCCAGCAGCGCCGCGGGACTAGCGGTCTCCTACAATGAGCAGTTCTTC. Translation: CASSAAGLAVSYNEQFF.

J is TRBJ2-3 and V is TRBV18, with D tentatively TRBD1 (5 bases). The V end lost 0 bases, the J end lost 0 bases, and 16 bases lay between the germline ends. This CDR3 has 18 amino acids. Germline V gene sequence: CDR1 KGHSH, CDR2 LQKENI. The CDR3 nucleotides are TGTGCCAGCTCACCACCGAATAGGGGTCACTTTAGCACAGATACGCAGTATTTT. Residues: CASSPPNRGHFSTDTQYF.

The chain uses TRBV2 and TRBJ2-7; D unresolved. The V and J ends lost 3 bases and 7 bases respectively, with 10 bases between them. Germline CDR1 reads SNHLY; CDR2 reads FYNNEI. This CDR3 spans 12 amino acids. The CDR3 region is CASSDRPEEQYF. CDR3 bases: TGTGCCAGCAGTGACAGGCCAGAGGAGCAGTACTTC.

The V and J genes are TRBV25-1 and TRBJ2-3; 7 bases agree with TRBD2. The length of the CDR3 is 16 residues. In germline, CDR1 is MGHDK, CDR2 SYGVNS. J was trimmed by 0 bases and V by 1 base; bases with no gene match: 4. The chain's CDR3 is CASSESWGGSTDTQYF. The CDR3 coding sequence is TGTGCCAGCAGTGAATCGTGGGGGGGGAGCACAGATACGCAGTATTTT.

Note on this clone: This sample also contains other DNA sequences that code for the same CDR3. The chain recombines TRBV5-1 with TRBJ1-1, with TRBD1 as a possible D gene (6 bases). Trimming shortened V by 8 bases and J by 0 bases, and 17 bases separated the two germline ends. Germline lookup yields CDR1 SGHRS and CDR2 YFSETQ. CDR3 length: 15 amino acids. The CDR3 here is CASSPGHPLNTEAFF. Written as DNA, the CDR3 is TGCGCCAGTAGCCCGGGACATCCCTTGAACACTGAAGCTTTCTTT.

Here the CDR3 reads CASSSRRAGKETQYF. CDR3 nucleotide sequence: TGTGCCAGCAGCTCCCGTCGTGCGGGTAAAGAGACCCAGTACTTC. The rearrangement links TRBV5-4 to TRBJ2-5, with D perhaps TRBD2 (5 bases). V lost 3 bases and J lost 3, with 15 bases in between. CDR3 length: 15 residues. Germline CDR1 SGHNT, CDR2 YYREEE (reference sequence).